This is a list of T cell receptor beta chains from one sample in a study of cytomegalovirus exposure and HLA in healthy donors. Generated by immunoSEQ multiplex PCR, the TCRdb table keeps only in-frame clones and is missing some. The sample records 150,000 to 200,000 clones, about 84% being singletons. Sequencing was carried out using PBMCs. These receptors were obtained from a woman in her 30s in good health and CMV-seropositive. The CDR3 runs from the conserved cysteine through the conserved F or W. The D gene is left open where the match is weak. Not every row has a clone size; where given, it reads once, few, many or a size class.

size	V	D	J	CDR3	DNA
.	TRBV6-6	TRBD1	TRBJ2-2	CASSYPGQGADGELFF	TGTGCCAGCAGTTACCCCGGACAGGGGGCCGACGGGGAGCTGTTTTTT
.	TRBV21-1	.	TRBJ2-6	CASSPHRAGTGANVLTF	TGTGCCAGCAGCCCCCATCGGGCGGGGACTGGGGCCAACGTCCTGACTTTC
.	TRBV25-1	.	TRBJ2-7	CASSESGGSYEQYF	TGTGCCAGCAGTGAATCTGGCGGCTCCTACGAGCAGTACTTC
.	TRBV6-4	.	TRBJ1-5	CASSDEPGGNQPQHF	TGTGCCAGCAGTGACGAGCCAGGGGGCAATCAGCCCCAGCATTTT
few	TRBV28	TRBD1	TRBJ1-1	CASSLTGEQPEAFF	TGTGCCAGCAGTCTAACAGGGGAGCAGCCTGAAGCTTTCTTT
.	TRBV11-2	.	TRBJ2-1	CASSSGPTGSGEQFF	TGTGCCAGCAGCTCAGGACCGACAGGTTCAGGCGAGCAGTTCTTC
.	TRBV4-1	TRBD2	TRBJ2-1	CASSISGGYLRSYNEQFF	TGCGCCAGCAGCATAAGCGGGGGTTACCTCCGCTCCTACAATGAGCAGTTCTTC
.	TRBV28	.	TRBJ2-7	CASTSRDYEQYF	TGTGCCAGCACCTCTCGGGATTACGAGCAGTACTTC
.	TRBV6-4	TRBD1	TRBJ1-2	CASSDPGTGNYGYTF	TGTGCCAGCAGTGACCCCGGGACAGGGAACTATGGCTACACCTTC
.	TRBV4-2	TRBD1	TRBJ2-5	CASSHPDRVETQYF	TGTGCCAGCAGCCACCCGGACAGGGTAGAGACCCAGTACTTC
.	TRBV20-1	.	TRBJ2-7	CSARTTYEQYF	TGCAGTGCTAGAACTACCTACGAGCAGTACTTC
.	TRBV7-9	.	TRBJ2-7	CASSHNEGRQGGYEQYF	TGTGCCAGCAGCCATAACGAGGGGAGACAGGGAGGCTACGAGCAGTACTTC
once	TRBV2	TRBD2	TRBJ2-7	CAGREGYEQYF	TGTGCCGGCAGGGAGGGCTACGAGCAGTACTTC
.	TRBV5-1	.	TRBJ2-7	CASSGRESYEQYF	TGCGCCAGCAGTGGCAGGGAAAGCTACGAGCAGTACTTC
.	TRBV19	TRBD1	TRBJ2-7	CASSLRTGRGSYEQYF	TGTGCCAGTAGTTTGAGGACAGGTCGCGGGTCGTACGAGCAGTACTTC
.	TRBV2	TRBD1	TRBJ1-2	CASSERGQGAYGYTF	TGTGCCAGCAGTGAGCGGGGACAGGGTGCCTATGGCTACACCTTC
.	TRBV2	TRBD1	TRBJ1-4	CASRGDGTATRGELFF	TGTGCCAGCAGGGGAGACGGGACAGCGACTAGGGGGGAACTGTTTTTT
.	TRBV28	.	TRBJ2-1	CASSSAGGEEGYNEQFF	TGTGCCAGCAGTTCCGCCGGCGGGGAAGAAGGTTACAATGAGCAGTTCTTC
.	TRBV9	.	TRBJ1-1	CASSAHDGTEAFF	TGTGCCAGCAGCGCCCACGACGGGACTGAAGCTTTCTTT
once	TRBV6-6	.	TRBJ1-2	CASGRGRYGYTF	TGTGCCAGCGGCAGGGGCCGGTATGGCTACACCTTC
few	TRBV5-5	.	TRBJ2-7	CASSPGYQPYEQYF	TGTGCCAGCAGCCCCGGGTACCAGCCCTACGAGCAGTACTTC
.	TRBV5-5	.	TRBJ1-3	CASSSSGASGNTIYF	TGTGCCAGCAGCTCTTCAGGGGCCTCTGGAAACACCATATATTTT
few	TRBV7-9	TRBD1	TRBJ1-2	CASSLLQGANYGYTF	TGTGCCAGCAGCTTATTACAGGGGGCAAACTATGGCTACACCTTC
once	TRBV19	TRBD2	TRBJ2-2	CASRISGSVGELFF	TGCGCCAGTAGGATTAGCGGGAGTGTTGGGGAGCTGTTTTTT
few	TRBV30	TRBD2	TRBJ2-3	CAWRLGGGGTDTQYF	TGTGCCTGGAGGCTGGGGGGAGGGGGCACAGATACGCAGTATTTT
.	TRBV14	.	TRBJ1-1	CASSQVAGVVTEAFF	TGTGCCAGCAGCCAAGTTGCAGGGGTCGTCACTGAAGCTTTCTTT
.	TRBV6-5	TRBD2	TRBJ2-3	CASTLLAASTDTQYF	TGTGCCAGCACCCTTCTAGCGGCTAGCACAGATACGCAGTATTTT
.	TRBV5-6	.	TRBJ2-7	CASSLSQGLQLYEQYF	TGTGCCAGCAGCTTGAGTCAGGGGCTCCAACTGTACGAGCAGTACTTC
.	TRBV19	TRBD2	TRBJ2-7	CASSIGLLGTSGIIDEQYF	TGTGCCAGTAGTATCGGCCTCCTTGGGACTAGCGGGATCATCGACGAGCAGTACTTC
few	TRBV11-2	TRBD1	TRBJ2-5	CASSRDSAETQYF	TGTGCCAGCAGCCGGGACAGCGCGGAGACCCAGTACTTC
.	TRBV7-8	.	TRBJ2-7	CASSFGPPRTHEQYF	TGTGCCAGCAGCTTCGGGCCTCCGAGGACTCACGAGCAGTACTTC
.	TRBV30	TRBD1	TRBJ2-7	CAWSPDRGLFYEQYF	TGTGCCTGGAGTCCCGACAGGGGACTTTTCTACGAGCAGTACTTC
.	TRBV19	.	TRBJ2-7	CASSRGLKGQGYEQYF	TGTGCCAGTAGCAGGGGTCTCAAAGGTCAGGGCTACGAGCAGTACTTC
.	TRBV4-3	.	TRBJ2-3	CASSQDRAGSTDTQYF	TGCGCCAGCAGCCAAGATCGGGCGGGTTCCACAGATACGCAGTATTTT
once	TRBV10-3	.	TRBJ2-1	CAISEGPGVVYNEQFF	TGTGCCATCAGTGAAGGTCCGGGAGTGGTGTACAATGAGCAGTTCTTC
.	TRBV2	.	TRBJ2-2	CAIVPGGRNTGELFF	TGTGCCATTGTGCCTGGGGGGAGGAACACCGGGGAGCTGTTTTTT
.	TRBV5-6	.	TRBJ1-2	CASSLHQGSGYTF	TGTGCCAGCAGCTTGCATCAGGGATCGGGCTACACCTTC
.	TRBV15	.	TRBJ2-5	CATSRATVETQYF	TGTGCCACCAGCAGAGCGACAGTGGAGACCCAGTACTTC
.	TRBV28	TRBD1	TRBJ2-7	CAGSSVYIDRGNTYEQYF	TGTGCCGGCAGTTCAGTCTATATCGACAGGGGAAATACCTACGAGCAGTACTTC
.	TRBV11-3	TRBD2	TRBJ2-1	CASSFPTGTSVNNEQFF	TGTGCCAGCAGCTTTCCCACCGGGACTAGCGTCAACAATGAGCAGTTCTTC
.	TRBV9	.	TRBJ2-7	CASSFRAEQYF	TGTGCCAGCAGCTTCAGGGCCGAGCAGTACTTC
.	TRBV27	.	TRBJ1-1	CASSLGGGTEAFF	TGTGCCAGCAGTTTAGGGGGGGGCACTGAAGCTTTCTTT
.	TRBV7-9	TRBD2	TRBJ2-2	CASSLPGLAATGELFF	TGTGCCAGCAGCCTGCCGGGACTAGCGGCCACCGGGGAGCTGTTTTTT
.	TRBV21-1	.	TRBJ1-1	CASSKEEGSGTEAFF	TGTGCCAGCAGCAAAGAGGAGGGGAGCGGCACTGAAGCTTTCTTT
.	TRBV29-1	.	TRBJ1-2	CSAYIGGYGYTF	TGCAGCGCATATATCGGGGGGTATGGCTACACCTTC
few	TRBV5-1	TRBD1	TRBJ1-2	CASSAATGGNGYTF	TGCGCCAGCAGCGCCGCAACAGGGGGAAATGGCTACACCTTC
.	TRBV28	.	TRBJ2-1	CASSFPGLLYNEQFF	TGTGCCAGCAGTTTTCCGGGTCTCTTATACAATGAGCAGTTCTTC
.	TRBV5-4	.	TRBJ1-2	CASSPGRAGTYGYTF	TGTGCCAGCAGCCCTGGGAGGGCCGGAACCTATGGCTACACCTTC
.	TRBV5-4	TRBD1	TRBJ1-2	CASSGQGDYGYTF	TGTGCCAGCAGTGGACAGGGGGACTATGGCTACACCTTC
.	TRBV27	.	TRBJ1-1	CASSLTRQGEAFF	TGTGCCAGCAGTTTGACCAGGCAAGGTGAAGCTTTCTTT
once	TRBV5-1	.	TRBJ2-7	CASSLDPGRKNYEQYF	TGCGCCAGCAGCTTGGACCCGGGAAGAAAAAACTACGAGCAGTACTTC
.	TRBV29-1	.	TRBJ2-7	CSVEPAGAYEQYF	TGCAGCGTTGAGCCGGCAGGGGCCTACGAGCAGTACTTC
once	TRBV5-1	.	TRBJ2-1	CASRGQGLDEQFF	TGCGCCAGCAGAGGGCAGGGGCTCGATGAGCAGTTCTTC
few	TRBV5-1	.	TRBJ2-5	CASSLDPGEKVTQYF	TGCGCCAGCAGCTTGGATCCAGGTGAAAAGGTGACCCAGTACTTC
once	TRBV5-1	.	TRBJ1-4	CASSLGVGQLNEKLFF	TGCGCCAGCAGCTTGGGGGTCGGACAGCTAAATGAAAAACTGTTTTTT
.	TRBV7-9	.	TRBJ1-1	CASSLDMNTEAFF	TGTGCCAGCAGCTTAGACATGAACACTGAAGCTTTCTTT
.	TRBV2	TRBD1	TRBJ1-5	CASSERAGGYVQPQHF	TGTGCCAGCAGTGAACGGGCAGGGGGCTACGTTCAGCCCCAGCATTTT